A single sample is the source of the 20 T cell receptor beta chains below, sequenced in a study of cytomegalovirus exposure and HLA in healthy donors. The PCR was carried out with 60 Vbeta primers and 13 Jbeta primers. Sequencing was performed with immunoSEQ multiplex PCR; in TCRdb, only in-frame clones are kept and a portion is missing. The sample has over 200,000 clones, approximately 82% seen once. The sequencing sample was made of PBMCs. The receptors were sampled from a woman aged 40 to 50 in good health and CMV-seronegative.

This clone was detected only once. The chain uses TRBV2 and TRBJ2-7; D is possibly TRBD1 (6 bases). Germline values: CDR1 SNHLY, CDR2 FYNNEI. This CDR3 region has 12 residues. V gave up 6 bases and J gave up 3 bases, with 9 bases separating them. CDR3 nucleotides: TGTGCCAGCAGCGGACAGATCTACGAGCAGTACTTC. Its protein is CASSGQIYEQYF.

The V and J genes are TRBV4-2 and TRBJ2-1, with 10 positions matching TRBD1. V shed 4 bases and J 9 bases; nucleotides not matched to a gene: 6. This CDR3 is 14 amino acids long. Germline V gives CDR1 LGHNA, CDR2 YNFKEQ. The CDR3 spells CASSLRQGAGEQFF. Written as DNA, the CDR3 is TGTGCCAGCAGCCTCCGACAGGGGGCGGGTGAGCAGTTCTTC.

This clone was observed a few times. V is TRBV29-1 and J is TRBJ2-5; the D gene is possibly TRBD1 (6 bases). With 7 bases removed from V and 0 bases from J, the gap between germline ends came to 6 bases. CDR3 length: 11 residues. The germline V gene encodes CDR1 SQVTM and CDR2 ANQGSEA. CDR3: CSGTDQETQYF. In DNA form, the CDR3 reads TGCAGCGGGACAGACCAAGAGACCCAGTACTTC.

The rearrangement joins TRBV25-1 to TRBJ1-1; 7 bases are a match to TRBD1. The CDR3 has 14 residues. The J segment lost 6 bases and the V segment lost 4 bases, leaving 8 bases of the junction unmatched. Per the germline V gene, CDR1 is MGHDK and CDR2 is SYGVNS. The CDR3 region is CASSGQGRSPEAFF. CDR3 nucleotides: TGTGCCAGCAGTGGACAGGGAAGGAGCCCTGAAGCTTTCTTT.

The V and J genes are TRBV4-2 and TRBJ2-5; 11 nucleotides line up with TRBD2. Germline assignment: CDR1 LGHNA and CDR2 YNFKEQ. CDR3 length: 17 residues. V was clipped by 4 bases and J by 3 bases; unmatched bases: 10. The CDR3 sequence: CASSLKVAGGLKETQYF. The CDR3 DNA sequence: TGTGCCAGCAGCCTTAAGGTAGCGGGGGGGCTCAAAGAGACCCAGTACTTC.

The table lists this clone with a count of one. J is TRBJ2-5 and V is TRBV6-5; 8 positions match TRBD2. V lost 6 bases, J lost 5 bases, and 11 bases stayed unmatched. The CDR3 is made up of 15 amino acids. Germline CDR1 and CDR2: MNHEY and SVGAGI. CDR3 DNA: TGTGCCAGCAGCGGACTAGCCACCTCCAGGGAGACCCAGTACTTC. This sequence encodes CASSGLATSRETQYF.

The chain employs TRBV19 and TRBJ1-5; 8 bases map to TRBD1. CDR1 and CDR2 from the germline V gene are LNHDA and SQIVND (reference sequence). The CDR3 extends over 15 amino acids. The V gene end was trimmed by 7 bases and the J gene end by 3 bases; junction bases not matched to a gene: 8. The CDR3 spells CASTETGEPNQPQHF. DNA of the CDR3: TGTGCCAGTACCGAGACAGGGGAACCCAATCAGCCCCAGCATTTT. Complete variable domain (other parts from reference TRBV19 and TRBJ1-5): DGGITQSPKYLFRKEGQNVTLSCEQNLNHDAMYWYRQDPGQGLRLIYYSQIVNDFQKGDIAEGYSVSREKKESFPLTVTSAQKNPTAFYLCASTETGEPNQPQHFGDGTRLSIL.

Notes on this clone: The sample contains more than one DNA sequence encoding this CDR3. This chain joins TRBV19 and TRBJ1-2; D might be TRBD1 (5 bases). Trimming took off 5 bases at V and 11 bases at J, with 15 bases between the two ends. This CDR3 spans 12 amino acids. Germline V gives CDR1 LNHDA, CDR2 SQIVND (reference sequence). Written as DNA, the CDR3 is TGTGCCAGTAGTCTGGGGGGATGGGGGTACACCTTC. Protein: CASSLGGWGYTF.

The gene calls are TRBV7-9 and TRBJ2-7; 8 bases line up with TRBD2. This CDR3 has 15 residues. The ends lost 5 bases at V and 6 bases at J; junction bases unmatched: 12. Germline values: CDR1 SEHNR, CDR2 FQNEAQ (reference sequence). The CDR3 coding sequence is TGTGCCAGCAGCAGAGCCGGGACTAGTTTTTCCGAGCAGTACTTC. Translated: CASSRAGTSFSEQYF.

The chain joins TRBV6-1 to TRBJ2-3, with TRBD2 matching over 9 bases. Germline CDR1 reads MNHNS; CDR2 reads SASEGT. The CDR3 runs 14 residues. J gave up 3 bases and V 7 bases, and 5 bases lay outside the gene matches. CDR3: CASTRLAVTDTQYF. In DNA, the CDR3 is TGTGCCAGCACCCGACTAGCGGTGACAGATACGCAGTATTTT.

Written as DNA, the CDR3 is TGCAGTGCTGTAGCGTCCTACGAGCAGTACTTC. Translation: CSAVASYEQYF. This rearrangement joins TRBV20-1 to TRBJ2-7; tentative D call: TRBD2 (5 bases). V lost 5 bases and J lost 1, with 6 bases in between. Germline CDR1 DFQATT, CDR2 SNEGSKA (reference sequence). There are 11 residues in the CDR3.

V gene TRBV14 combines with J gene TRBJ1-6, with D unresolved. Looked up from germline, CDR1 is SGHDN and CDR2 is FVKESK. The CDR3 length is 16 residues. V gave up 1 base and J gave up 0 bases, with 7 bases separating them. The CDR3 here is CASSQGVRSYNSPLHF. The CDR3 region has the DNA TGTGCCAGCAGCCAAGGCGTCCGCTCCTATAATTCACCCCTCCACTTT.

This clone appeared a few times. The chain employs TRBV2 and TRBJ2-5, with D possibly being TRBD1 (6 bases). The CDR3 extends over 11 amino acids. V dropped 8 bases and J dropped 2 bases, with 6 bases sitting between them. CDR1 and CDR2 from the germline V gene are SNHLY and FYNNEI. The CDR3 DNA reads TGTGCCAGCGGACAGCAAGAGACCCAGTACTTC. Translation gives CASGQQETQYF. The variable domain in full, completed from reference TRBV2 and TRBJ2-5, reads EPEVTQTPSHQVTQMGQEVILRCVPISNHLYFYWYRQILGQKVEFLVSFYNNEISEKSEIFDDQFSVERPDGSNFTLKIRSTKLEDSAMYFCASGQQETQYFGPGTRLLVL.

This chain links TRBV9 with TRBJ2-3, with D possibly being TRBD1 (6 bases). This CDR3 has 15 amino acids. Trimming took 3 bases from V and 2 from J, leaving 13 bases between them. The germline CDR1 and CDR2 sequences are SGDLS and YYNGEE. CDR3 sequence: CASSALGGSTDTQYF. CDR3 bases: TGTGCCAGCAGCGCCCTAGGGGGATCCACAGATACGCAGTATTTT. The full variable domain, in which reference TRBV9 and TRBJ2-3 provide the parts outside the CDR3, is DSGVTQTPKHLITATGQRVTLRCSPRSGDLSVYWYQQSLDQGLQFLIQYYNGEERAKGNILERFSAQQFPDLHSELNLSSLELGDSALYFCASSALGGSTDTQYFGPGTRLTVL.

This clone has more than one count but fewer than ten. V is TRBV19 and J is TRBJ2-1; TRBD1 might be the D (6 bases). The ends were cut back, 5 bases at V and 7 bases at J, with 15 bases in the middle. Germline V gene lookup returns CDR1 LNHDA and CDR2 SQIVND (reference sequence). The CDR3 sequence is 14 residues long. The CDR3 region has the DNA TGTGCCAGTAGTTACAGGGAAAGGGTAAATGAGCAGTTCTTC. Protein: CASSYRERVNEQFF.

The chain recombines TRBV14 with TRBJ2-3; 8 nucleotides line up with TRBD2. The CDR3 sequence is 14 residues long. The germline V gene encodes CDR1 SGHDN and CDR2 FVKESK. The V and J ends lost 4 bases and 5 bases, in that order; junction bases with no gene match: 5. CDR3 in amino acids: CASSRRGVEDTQYF. The DNA of the CDR3 is TGTGCCAGCAGCCGGCGGGGGGTGGAAGATACGCAGTATTTT. Together with reference TRBV14 and TRBJ2-3, the CDR3 gives the full variable domain: EAGVTQFPSHSVIEKGQTVTLRCDPISGHDNLYWYRRVMGKEIKFLLHFVKESKQDESGMPNNRFLAERTGGTYSTLKVQPAELEDSGVYFCASSRRGVEDTQYFGPGTRLTVL.

The V gene is TRBV27, the J gene TRBJ2-7; tentatively, D is TRBD1 (6 bases). This CDR3 has 15 residues. Trimming removed 6 bases at V and 6 bases at J, with 21 bases between. Looked up from germline, CDR1 is MNHEY and CDR2 is SMNVEV (reference sequence). The CDR3 nucleotides read TGTGCCAGCAGCGTCGAAGGGGGATTCGGCCGCGAGCAGTACTTC. It specifies CASSVEGGFGREQYF.

The V and J genes are TRBV13 and TRBJ1-6; D is ambiguous. CDR1 and CDR2 (germline): PRHDT, FYEKMQ (reference sequence). This CDR3 spans 14 amino acids. V gave up 0 bases and J gave up 8 bases, with 8 bases separating them. The CDR3 DNA is TGTGCCAGCAGCTTAGGTACAGTGGATTCACCCCTCCACTTT. This gives the protein CASSLGTVDSPLHF.

This clone turned up a few times. The rearrangement uses TRBV4-2 and TRBJ1-1; tentative D call: TRBD1 (6 bases). V dropped 6 bases and J dropped 3 bases, with 14 bases sitting between them. Germline V lookup: CDR1 LGHNA, CDR2 YNFKEQ. The length of the CDR3 is 14 residues. The CDR3 loop is CASREQGFHTEAFF. CDR3 nucleotide sequence: TGTGCCAGCAGAGAACAGGGTTTCCACACTGAAGCTTTCTTT.

In its sample, this clone was seen a few times. V and J are TRBV7-9 and TRBJ1-1, with unresolved D. The germline V and J ends were trimmed by 1 base and 0 bases, with 3 bases remaining between them. The germline V gene encodes CDR1 SEHNR and CDR2 FQNEAQ (reference sequence). This CDR3 has 13 residues. In nucleotides, the CDR3 is TGTGCCAGCAGCTTAGATATGAACACTGAAGCTTTCTTT. Protein sequence: CASSLDMNTEAFF.